This T cell receptor (beta chain) comes out of a study of T cell responses to AZD1222 COVID-19 vaccine. Study-level points and caveats: Donors were mostly white British, more females; clonal diversity possibly underestimated.

Sequencing used immunoSEQ multiplex PCR; TCRdb keeps in-frame clones, though not all of them. The table has about 120,000 clones, about 87% seen once. This clone has a single count. Its specificity is not known. Pooling covered second doses at about 4 or about 12 weeks. Sequencing used peripheral blood, obtained 28 days after the second AZD1222 dose. This receptor was identified in an adult who received the AZD1222 COVID-19 vaccine.

For the CDR3, the DNA is TGTGCCAGTAACCCAAACCCGGACAGAAATGAAAAACTGTTTTTT. This sequence encodes CASNPNPDRNEKLFF. The V call is TRBV19, the J call TRBJ1-4; TRBD1 is a possible D gene (6 bases). The CDR3 loop spans 15 amino acids. The V end lost 7 bases, the J end lost 5 bases, and 17 bases lay between the germline ends. Looked up from germline, CDR1 is LNHDA and CDR2 is SQIVND (reference sequence).